These 18 T cell receptor beta chains came from one sample sequenced in a study of control samples from healthy donors and cancer patients. Generated by immunoSEQ multiplex PCR, the TCRdb table keeps only in-frame clones and is missing some. In total, the table holds approximately 190,000 clones. The specimen sequenced was blood. These receptors all stem from a woman between 25 and 40 years old in good health.

This sequence joins TRBV7-2 and TRBJ1-4; D is uncertain. V lost 2 bases and J lost 4, with 8 bases in between. Germline V gene data show CDR1 as SGHTA and CDR2 as FQGNSA. This CDR3 comprises 14 residues. Here the CDR3 reads CASSLYGVNEKLFF. Here the CDR3 DNA reads TGTGCCAGCAGCTTATATGGTGTTAATGAAAAACTGTTTTTT.

The chain uses TRBV6-5 and TRBJ1-1, with D hard to call. The V and J ends lost 2 bases and 3 bases respectively, with 10 bases between them. Germline CDR1 MNHEY, CDR2 SVGAGI. CDR3 length equals 14 residues. The DNA of the CDR3 is TGTGCCAGCAGTTACAGCTATAGGGACACTGAAGCTTTCTTT. It encodes CASSYSYRDTEAFF.

This chain links TRBV7-8 with TRBJ1-1; D is unresolved. The V gene's germline CDR1 is SGHVS and CDR2 FQNEAQ. The CDR3 runs to 14 residues. The V end was cut by 0 bases, the J end by 1 base, with 6 bases between. CDR3 in amino acids: CASSLANRNTEAFF. The CDR3 bases are TGTGCCAGCAGCTTAGCCAACAGGAACACTGAAGCTTTCTTT.

The chain carries TRBV4-1 and TRBJ1-1; TRBD1 is a possible D gene (6 bases). CDR1 and CDR2 from the germline V gene are MGHRA and YSYEKL. The CDR3 is 14 residues long. Trimming removed 7 bases from V and 5 bases from J, with 17 bases in between. This CDR3 is CASNTQTGRTEAFF. The CDR3 DNA is TGCGCCAGCAACACACAAACAGGGCGGACTGAAGCTTTCTTT.

The genes are TRBV5-8 and TRBJ1-2, with D hard to call. Germline loops: CDR1 SGHTS, CDR2 YDEGEE. V was shortened by 4 bases and J by 1 base, with 17 bases between the two germline ends. The CDR3 is 16 residues long. This CDR3 reads CASSPHPLTYNYGYTF. The CDR3 DNA reads as TGTGCCAGCAGCCCGCACCCCCTTACATATAACTATGGCTACACCTTC.

The chain links TRBV11-2 to TRBJ2-2, with D perhaps TRBD1 (5 bases). Germline assignment: CDR1 SGHAT and CDR2 FQNNGV. This CDR3 has 16 residues. With 5 bases removed from V and 4 bases from J, the gap between germline ends came to 17 bases. For the CDR3, the DNA is TGTGCCAGCAGCCCATACGCCACAGGAATCACCGGGGAGCTGTTTTTT. As protein: CASSPYATGITGELFF.

This sequence joins TRBV5-4 and TRBJ2-3; D gene ambiguous. The CDR3 contains 13 residues. V was trimmed by 1 base and J by 6 bases, leaving 9 bases between them. Germline V gives CDR1 SGHNT, CDR2 YYREEE (reference sequence). In DNA, the CDR3 is TGTGCCAGCAGCTTGCCCAGTGGGGATACGCAGTATTTT. The encoded protein is CASSLPSGDTQYF.

This chain links TRBV29-1 with TRBJ2-7; D possibly matches TRBD1 or TRBD2 (5 bases each). Germline CDR1 reads SQVTM; CDR2 reads ANQGSEA. The CDR3 contains 12 residues. Trimming removed 0 bases from V and 6 bases from J, with 9 bases in between. CDR3 loop: CSVEDGGREQYF. CDR3 sequence (DNA): TGCAGCGTTGAAGATGGGGGTCGCGAGCAGTACTTC.

V usage is TRBV18 and J usage is TRBJ2-2; no firm D call. The germline gives CDR1 KGHSH, CDR2 LQKENI. V was shortened by 3 bases and J by 0 bases, with 8 bases between the two germline ends. The CDR3 is 15 residues long. CDR3 in DNA: TGTGCCAGCTCACCCTCCCTCACGAACACCGGGGAGCTGTTTTTT. It translates to CASSPSLTNTGELFF.

The rearrangement joins TRBV4-1 to TRBJ1-5, with D tentatively TRBD1 (6 bases). This CDR3 has 16 amino acids. Germline CDR1 is MGHRA and CDR2 is YSYEKL. Trimming shortened V by 1 base and J by 6 bases, and 16 bases separated the two germline ends. CDR3 nucleotide sequence: TGCGCCAGCAGCCAAGCCCGAAACAGGGACGGTCAGCCCCAGCATTTT. Translating gives CASSQARNRDGQPQHF.

The chain has TRBV6-6 and TRBJ1-1; 7 nucleotides agree with TRBD1. Germline lookup yields CDR1 MNHNY and CDR2 SVGAGI (reference sequence). The CDR3 totals 12 residues. V trimming: 8 bases; J trimming: 6 bases; junction bases outside the gene matches: 6. CDR3: CASGNTGAEAFF. The CDR3 DNA reads as TGTGCCAGCGGAAATACAGGGGCTGAAGCTTTCTTT.

J is TRBJ2-7 and V is TRBV19; the D is unclear. Germline-derived CDR1 and CDR2 are LNHDA and SQIVND (reference sequence). V was clipped by 4 bases and J by 0 bases, with 13 bases between them. The CDR3 contains 15 residues. The CDR3, as DNA: TGTGCCAGTAGTAGGTCGCACGGAGCCTCCTACGAGCAGTACTTC. It codes for CASSRSHGASYEQYF.

V is TRBV7-6 and J is TRBJ1-5; TRBD1 matches 7 bases. The CDR3 totals 13 residues. The trim removed 5 bases at V and 8 bases at J, leaving 6 bases unmatched. Germline V gene sequence: CDR1 SGHVS, CDR2 FNYEAQ. The CDR3 nucleotides read TGTGCCAGCAGCGTACAGGGGAGGGAGCCCCAGCATTTT. Residues: CASSVQGREPQHF.

The rearrangement links TRBV4-3 to TRBJ1-4; TRBD1 matches at 9 bases. The CDR3 totals 18 residues. V shed 2 bases, J shed 0 bases, and the junction held 7 bases outside the gene matches. CDR1 is LGHNA, CDR2 YSLEER, per germline. In DNA form, the CDR3 reads TGCGCCAGCAGCCAAAAAAGGACAGGGGCTTCAACTAATGAAAAACTGTTTTTT. The encoded protein is CASSQKRTGASTNEKLFF.

The chain carries TRBV7-9 and TRBJ1-1; D is uncertain. This CDR3 is 13 amino acids long. Looked up from germline, CDR1 is SEHNR and CDR2 is FQNEAQ (reference sequence). V shed 1 base and J shed 0 bases, with 3 bases lying between them. Here the CDR3 reads CASSLVLNTEAFF. For the CDR3, the DNA is TGTGCCAGCAGCTTAGTGCTGAACACTGAAGCTTTCTTT.

This chain links TRBV28 with TRBJ1-1; TRBD1 is a possible D gene (5 bases). This CDR3 is 14 amino acids long. Germline V CDR1 and CDR2: MDHEN, SYDVKM. V was trimmed by 5 bases and J by 1 base, leaving 11 bases between them. CDR3 sequence (DNA): TGTGCCAGCAGTCCCAGACAGTCGAACACTGAAGCTTTCTTT. This sequence encodes CASSPRQSNTEAFF.

J is TRBJ2-5 and V is TRBV4-1, with no clear D. Germline V gene data show CDR1 as MGHRA and CDR2 as YSYEKL. The CDR3 extends over 16 amino acids. V lost 0 bases, J lost 2 bases, and 13 bases lay in between. The CDR3 coding sequence is TGCGCCAGCAGCCAAGATCCTCCGAGGATACAAGAGACCCAGTACTTC. It codes for CASSQDPPRIQETQYF.

The rearrangement joins TRBV3-1 (or the pseudogene TRBV3-2) to TRBJ1-1; D is uncertain. The CDR3 totals 13 residues. Germline CDR1 and CDR2: LGHDT and YNNKEL (reference sequence). The germline V and J ends were trimmed by 6 bases and 7 bases, with 15 bases remaining between them. The CDR3 spells CASRPLGRDEAFF. CDR3 bases: TGTGCCAGCAGACCCCTTGGACGGGATGAAGCTTTCTTT.